This T cell receptor (beta chain) was recovered during a study of blood T cells in healthy people across ages. Study at large: Researchers report that template switching captured about one barcoded beta molecule per two T cells.

Trimming cost V 6 bases and J 1 base; bases outside gene matches: 8. There are 14 residues in the CDR3. CDR1 and CDR2 from the germline V gene are SQVTM and ANQGSEA. It was with a sample-barcoded 5' primer and a J-beta primer mix that a second PCR of roughly 7 to 11 cycles was run. MiXCR, applied by TCRdb to the 5' RACE reads, yields one record per CDR3 protein. This table has around 1,000,000 distinct CDR3 sequences, less than 25% appearing once. These same records also appear under a second study, on T cells of mothers and their children.

This TCR was recovered from a girl between 2 and 10 years old in good health. The sequencing sample was made of blood. J is TRBJ2-5 and V is TRBV29-1; TRBD1 matches 7 bases. CDR3 sequence reads: CSVAGTGAQETQYF. CDR3 in DNA: TGCAGCGTCGCTGGAACAGGGGCCCAAGAGACCCAGTACTTC.